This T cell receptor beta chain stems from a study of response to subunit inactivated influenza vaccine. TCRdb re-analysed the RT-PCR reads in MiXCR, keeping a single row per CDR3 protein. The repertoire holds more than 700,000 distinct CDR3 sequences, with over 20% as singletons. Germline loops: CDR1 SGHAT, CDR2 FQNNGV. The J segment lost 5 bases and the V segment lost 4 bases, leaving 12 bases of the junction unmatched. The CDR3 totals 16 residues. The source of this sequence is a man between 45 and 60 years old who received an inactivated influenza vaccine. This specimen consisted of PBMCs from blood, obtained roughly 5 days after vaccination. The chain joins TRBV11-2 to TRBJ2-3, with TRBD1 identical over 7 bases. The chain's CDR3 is CASSSFSKTGKDTQYF. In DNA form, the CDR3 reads TGTGCCAGCAGCTCCTTTTCCAAGACAGGGAAAGATACGCAGTATTTT.